The 4 T cell receptor beta chains given below trace back to one sample, sequenced in a study of blood T cell repertoires in COVID-19 (dated by TCRdb to the early 2020s). The library was made by the immunoSEQ multiplex PCR assay. TCRdb's version of the immuneACCESS table is confined to in-frame rearrangements and falls short of the full clone set. An unresolved V gene accounts for under half of the shortfall where checked; the remainder is of unknown origin. This sample holds 50,000 to 60,000 clones; less than 95% were observed only once. The ten largest account for approximately 6% of the sample. Sequencing used peripheral blood. Receptors were obtained from a man aged 40-49 years with acute or convalescent COVID-19.

This rearrangement joins TRBV7-2 to TRBJ2-1; weak D call: TRBD2 (5 bases). The CDR3 extends over 15 amino acids. V gave up 1 base and J gave up 7 bases, with 14 bases separating them. Looked up from germline, CDR1 is SGHTA and CDR2 is FQGNSA. For the CDR3, the DNA is TGTGCCAGCAGCTTAGGCGGGTTCAACACTAATGAGCAGTTCTTC. Protein sequence: CASSLGGFNTNEQFF.

This rearrangement joins TRBV28 to TRBJ2-2; no clear D gene. The CDR3 totals 13 residues. Germline assignment: CDR1 MDHEN and CDR2 SYDVKM. V gave up 7 bases and J gave up 6 bases, with 12 bases separating them. The CDR3 protein is CASNPRSPGELFF. The CDR3 nucleotides read TGTGCCAGCAACCCGAGAAGTCCCGGGGAGCTGTTTTTT.

The V and J genes are TRBV5-4 and TRBJ2-1; 7 nucleotides agree with TRBD1. The CDR3 sequence is 15 residues long. V dropped 4 bases and J dropped 1; count of bases not matched to a gene: 5. Germline V gives CDR1 SGHNT, CDR2 YYREEE (reference sequence). The CDR3 nucleotides are TGTGCCAGCAGCCTGGGACAGATTTCCTACAATGAGCAGTTCTTC. Translating it yields CASSLGQISYNEQFF.

This rearrangement joins TRBV5-8 to TRBJ1-1; D gene uncertain. The length of the CDR3 is 13 residues. Germline V gene lookup returns CDR1 SGHTS and CDR2 YDEGEE. Between the trimmed V and J ends, which lost 1 base and 2 bases, there was a span of 6 bases. The DNA of the CDR3 is TGTGCCAGCAGCTTGTTGAGAAACACTGAAGCTTTCTTT. Translating gives CASSLLRNTEAFF.